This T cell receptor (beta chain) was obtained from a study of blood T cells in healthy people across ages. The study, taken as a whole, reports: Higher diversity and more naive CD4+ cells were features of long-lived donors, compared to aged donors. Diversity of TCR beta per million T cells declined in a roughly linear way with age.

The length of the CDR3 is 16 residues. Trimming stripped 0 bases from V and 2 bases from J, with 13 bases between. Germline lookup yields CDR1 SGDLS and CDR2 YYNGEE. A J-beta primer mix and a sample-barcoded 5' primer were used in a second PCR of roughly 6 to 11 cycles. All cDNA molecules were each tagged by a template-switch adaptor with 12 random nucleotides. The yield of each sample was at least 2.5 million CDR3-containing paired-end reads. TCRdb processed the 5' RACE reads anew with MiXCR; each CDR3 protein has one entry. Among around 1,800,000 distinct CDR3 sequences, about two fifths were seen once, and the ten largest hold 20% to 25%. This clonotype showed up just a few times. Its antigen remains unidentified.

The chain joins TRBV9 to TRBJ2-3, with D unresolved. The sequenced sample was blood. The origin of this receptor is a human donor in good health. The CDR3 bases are TGTGCCAGCAGCGTAGAAAGGAGTCACTTCACAGATACGCAGTATTTT. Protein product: CASSVERSHFTDTQYF.